The 8 T cell receptor beta chains presented below share a single source sample, sequenced in a study of relationships among human T cell subsets (dated by TCRdb to about 2010). Receptors were amplified or captured by multiplex PCR. The sequencer was a 454 GS FLX. Semiquantitative ARM-PCR was used to amplify the TCR alpha and beta CDR3 regions from mRNA. ARM-PCR used tagged nested gene-specific primers, after which communal superprimers carried out exponential amplification. TCRdb trimmed public reads at Q25 via fastp, called clones via MiXCR and kept in-frame beta chains. Each entry is one CDR3 protein sequence, shown with its most common DNA and genes. The sample table shows about 4,000 distinct CDR3 sequences, and about 51% are seen once. Around 2.6% of the sample is in the top ten clones. After CD4+CD56+ NKT cells were removed, anti-CD294 beads were used to select Th2 cells as CD4+CD25-CD294+ cells.

Sequencing was carried out using CD4+ Th2 cells sorted from blood. This sample's cell subset or site label indicates: CD4+CD25-CD294+ T helper 2 cells. The receptors shown here come from a man aged 35-49 years in good health.

This clonotype is labeled as large. The chain joins TRBV20-1 to TRBJ2-7; D is undetermined. Trimming stripped 5 bases from V and 7 bases from J, with 9 bases between. Germline CDR1 is DFQATT and CDR2 is SNEGSKA (reference sequence). There are 10 residues in the CDR3. CDR3 DNA: TGCAGTGCTCAGAAGGCGGAGCAGTACTTC. Translated: CSAQKAEQYF.

The V call is TRBV7-9, the J call TRBJ1-1; D is perhaps TRBD1 (5 bases). The V and J ends lost 7 bases and 5 bases respectively, with 17 bases between them. The CDR3 is 14 amino acids. The germline gives CDR1 SEHNR, CDR2 FQNEAQ (reference sequence). CDR3 sequence: CASKRQSPDTEAFF. DNA of the CDR3: TGTGCCAGCAAGAGACAGTCTCCTGATACTGAAGCTTTCTTT.

This chain uses TRBV12-3 or TRBV12-4 with TRBJ1-4; D ambiguous. This CDR3 is built from 14 residues. Trimming shortened V by 0 bases and J by 4 bases, and 6 bases separated the two germline ends. In DNA form, the CDR3 reads TGTGCCAGCAGTTTAGCCTCTCGTAATGAAAAACTGTTTTTT. This sequence encodes CASSLASRNEKLFF.

This clonotype was seen a few times. The rearrangement uses TRBV6-1 and TRBJ2-1; 8 bases are shared with TRBD1. CDR1 MNHNS and CDR2 SASEGT come from the germline V gene. CDR3 size: 14 residues. J gave up 10 bases and V 3 bases, and 8 bases lay outside the gene matches. The CDR3 region has the DNA TGTGCCAGCAGTGACGGACAGGGAGTTGGAGAGCAGTTCTTC. It yields the protein CASSDGQGVGEQFF.

V is TRBV11-2 and J is TRBJ2-7, with TRBD2 as a possible D gene (6 bases). Trimming removed 0 bases from V and 3 bases from J, with 12 bases in between. Germline CDR1 and CDR2: SGHAT and FQNNGV. The CDR3 totals 15 residues. CDR3 sequence (DNA): TGTGCCAGCAGCTTAGATCGGCTAGCGATCTACGAGCAGTACTTC. Its protein is CASSLDRLAIYEQYF.

A word on this clonotype: Because the CDR3 is missing its conserved closing phenylalanine or tryptophan, this is likely a read error. This chain links TRBV6-6 with TRBJ1-1; tentative D call: TRBD1 (6 bases). The CDR3 consists of 14 residues. Germline V lookup: CDR1 MNHNY, CDR2 SVGAGI (reference sequence). V lost 5 bases and J 4 bases, leaving 14 bases between the germline ends. The CDR3 spells CASSPLRRGTEAFS. CDR3 bases: TGTGCCAGCAGTCCCCTCCGCAGGGGCACTGAAGCTTTCTCT.

This clonotype has a single count. This chain uses TRBV5-4 with TRBJ2-6; D remains unclear. The germline gives CDR1 SGHNT, CDR2 YYREEE (reference sequence). Between the trimmed V and J ends, which lost 2 bases and 4 bases, there was a span of 13 bases. The CDR3 has 16 residues. The CDR3 loop reads CASSFIVGSGANVLTF. The CDR3 DNA reads TGTGCCAGCAGCTTTATAGTCGGCTCGGGGGCCAACGTCCTGACTTTC. The whole variable domain, filled in from reference TRBV5-4 and TRBJ2-6, reads ETGVTQSPTHLIKTRGQQVTLRCSSQSGHNTVSWYQQALGQGPQFIFQYYREEENGRGNFPPRFSGLQFPNYSSELNVNALELDDSALYLCASSFIVGSGANVLTFGAGSRLTVL.

Relative to its sample, this clonotype is large. Compared with germline, one end of the junction differs, possibly owing to a read error. This chain joins TRBV29-1 and TRBJ2-7; D may be TRBD2 (6 bases). Germline V gene data show CDR1 as SQVTM and CDR2 as ANQGSEA. The length of the CDR3 is 14 residues. CDR3 in DNA: TGCAGCGTAGAAGAGACTAGGAGCTCCTACGAGCAGTACTTC. Encoded protein: CSVEETRSSYEQYF.